The 26 T cell receptor beta chains presented below share a single source sample, sequenced in a study of blood T cell repertoires in COVID-19. Clones were sequenced by immunoSEQ multiplex PCR, and TCRdb holds only the in-frame ones, with some missing. The repertoire holds approximately 120,000 clones, with about 87% as singletons. Sample: peripheral blood. All receptors come from a human donor in a cohort sampled during active COVID-19.

This rearrangement joins TRBV7-9 to TRBJ2-7; possibly TRBD1 for D (6 bases). There are 16 residues in the CDR3. Per germline, CDR1 SEHNR and CDR2 FQNEAQ (reference sequence). The ends were cut back, 5 bases at V and 4 bases at J, with 21 bases in the middle. The CDR3 DNA follows: TGTGCCAGCAGCGACCTCTTGACAGGAGAGACTTACGAGCAGTACTTC. Encoded protein: CASSDLLTGETYEQYF.

The CDR3 is CASSRSGGLAGADTQYF. Written as DNA, the CDR3 is TGTGCCAGCTCACGATCTGGTGGACTAGCGGGAGCAGATACGCAGTATTTT. This chain joins TRBV18 and TRBJ2-3; 13 bases are shared with TRBD2. Germline values: CDR1 KGHSH, CDR2 LQKENI. CDR3 length: 17 amino acids. V lost 4 bases, J lost 4 bases, and 8 bases stayed unmatched.

The genes are TRBV4-1 and TRBJ2-2, with TRBD2 matching 9 bases. Per the germline V gene, CDR1 is MGHRA and CDR2 is YSYEKL. The CDR3 loop spans 13 amino acids. The ends lost 8 bases at V and 2 bases at J; junction bases unmatched: 0. The CDR3 DNA reads as TGCGCCAGCGGGACTAGCAACACCGGGGAGCTGTTTTTT. Translated: CASGTSNTGELFF.

The rearrangement uses TRBV24-1 and TRBJ2-7; 9 bases are a match to TRBD1. CDR1 is KGHDR, CDR2 SFDVKD, per germline. The CDR3 is 15 amino acids. J was trimmed by 3 bases and V by 5 bases; bases with no gene match: 7. CDR3: CATSGTGQGGYEQYF. DNA for the CDR3: TGTGCCACCAGTGGCACGGGACAGGGAGGCTACGAGCAGTACTTC.

This rearrangement joins TRBV4-1 to TRBJ2-1; 7 bases map to TRBD2. Looked up from germline, CDR1 is MGHRA and CDR2 is YSYEKL. Trimming took 1 base from V and 7 from J; bases not matched to a gene: 10. This CDR3 has 16 residues. This CDR3 reads CASSQVGGGARNEQFF. The DNA of the CDR3 is TGCGCCAGCAGCCAAGTTGGGGGAGGGGCGCGGAATGAGCAGTTCTTC.

The chain carries TRBV14 and TRBJ2-3; D gene ambiguous. The CDR3 has 17 residues. Trimming shortened V by 3 bases and J by 1 base, and 17 bases separated the two germline ends. In germline, CDR1 is SGHDN, CDR2 FVKESK. CDR3 nucleotides: TGTGCCAGCAGCCACCTGGGCCTGATAAGAGGCACAGATACGCAGTATTTT. Translating gives CASSHLGLIRGTDTQYF.

The V gene is TRBV5-1, the J gene TRBJ2-2; no clear D gene. Germline V gene data show CDR1 as SGHRS and CDR2 as YFSETQ. The CDR3 spans 14 residues. V lost 4 bases to trimming and J lost 5 bases, with 12 bases between them. CDR3 sequence reads: CASSLQPGTGELFF. CDR3 nucleotides: TGCGCCAGCAGCCTGCAACCCGGGACCGGGGAGCTGTTTTTT.

This chain uses TRBV2 with TRBJ2-7; 12 positions match TRBD2. In germline, CDR1 is SNHLY, CDR2 FYNNEI. The CDR3 runs 17 residues. Trimming removed 5 bases from V and 1 base from J; junction bases left unmatched: 9. CDR3 protein: CASSLISTSGSSYEQYF. CDR3 bases: TGTGCCAGCAGTTTGATTTCGACTAGCGGGAGTTCCTACGAGCAGTACTTC. The full variable domain, rest sourced from reference TRBV2 and TRBJ2-7, is EPEVTQTPSHQVTQMGQEVILRCVPISNHLYFYWYRQILGQKVEFLVSFYNNEISEKSEIFDDQFSVERPDGSNFTLKIRSTKLEDSAMYFCASSLISTSGSSYEQYFGPGTRLTVT.

This clone has a single count. The chain combines TRBV18 with TRBJ1-5; unclear D gene. V was cut by 1 base and J by 6 bases, with 13 bases left in between. CDR1 is KGHSH and CDR2 is LQKENI in the germline V gene. The CDR3 is 15 residues long. CDR3 sequence reads: CASSPRAGLGQPQHF. In nucleotides, the CDR3 is TGTGCCAGCTCACCACGGGCTGGGTTGGGTCAGCCCCAGCATTTT.

CDR3: CASSAGTGGTEAFF. DNA for the CDR3: TGCGCCAGCAGCGCAGGGACTGGGGGCACTGAAGCTTTCTTT. The chain recombines TRBV5-1 with TRBJ1-1, with D possibly TRBD1 on 5 matching bases. V was shortened by 4 bases and J by 4 bases, with 14 bases between the two germline ends. CDR1 and CDR2 from the germline V gene are SGHRS and YFSETQ. The length of the CDR3 is 14 residues.

V and J are TRBV5-1 and TRBJ1-2; D is undetermined. This CDR3 region has 19 residues. The V gene lost 0 bases and the J gene lost 6 bases, with 27 bases spanning the gap. Germline values: CDR1 SGHRS, CDR2 YFSETQ. CDR3 nucleotide sequence: TGCGCCAGCAGCTTGGCCTGGTACAACGCGGGAGGATTGAGCGATGGCTACACCTTC. Translated: CASSLAWYNAGGLSDGYTF.

The gene calls are TRBV7-8 and TRBJ1-1; 11 bases fit TRBD1. Germline loops: CDR1 SGHVS, CDR2 FQNEAQ. This CDR3 is built from 15 residues. Trimming removed 1 base from V and 5 bases from J; junction bases left unmatched: 3. The CDR3 DNA follows: TGTGCCAGCAGCTTAGGGGACAGGGGGGGGACTGAAGCTTTCTTT. Its translation is CASSLGDRGGTEAFF. Variable domain in full (rest from reference TRBV7-8 and TRBJ1-1): GAGVSQSPRYKVAKRGQDVALRCDPISGHVSLFWYQQALGQGPEFLTYFQNEAQLDKSGLPSDRFFAERPEGSVSTLKIQRTQQEDSAVYLCASSLGDRGGTEAFFGQGTRLTVV.

The rearrangement links TRBV9 to TRBJ2-1, with 12 nucleotides matching TRBD1. This CDR3 spans 16 amino acids. Germline lookup yields CDR1 SGDLS and CDR2 YYNGEE. With V trimmed by 4 bases and J by 9 bases, 11 bases remained unmatched. The CDR3 loop reads CASSPRGGQGAGEQFF. The CDR3 DNA reads as TGTGCCAGCAGCCCCCGGGGGGGACAGGGGGCTGGTGAGCAGTTCTTC.

The chain links TRBV12-3 or TRBV12-4 to TRBJ2-1; maybe TRBD2 (6 bases). Between the trimmed V and J ends, which lost 6 bases and 7 bases, there was a span of 13 bases. This CDR3 region has 13 residues. In DNA, the CDR3 is TGTGCCAGCAGGGGCACTAGCCGTAATGAGCAGTTCTTC. It encodes CASRGTSRNEQFF.

The chain links TRBV29-1 to TRBJ1-1; possible D gene TRBD1, 5 bases. CDR3 length: 12 residues. Germline V gene data show CDR1 as SQVTM and CDR2 as ANQGSEA. Trimming pared 2 bases from V and 8 bases from J, leaving 12 bases between. CDR3 region: CSVEFMPGEAFF. The CDR3 DNA follows: TGCAGCGTTGAATTTATGCCAGGGGAAGCTTTCTTT.

This chain links TRBV7-3 with TRBJ2-1, with a possible D match to TRBD1 (5 bases). The CDR3 contains 15 residues. Germline V CDR1 and CDR2: SGHTA, FQGTGA. Trimming cost V 2 bases and J 7 bases, with 15 bases left between them. In nucleotides, the CDR3 is TGTGCCAGCAGCTTAGATCAAGGGGAATGGAATGAGCAGTTCTTC. Protein: CASSLDQGEWNEQFF.

The rearrangement joins TRBV11-3 to TRBJ2-1; no clear D. The ends were cut back, 3 bases at V and 5 bases at J, with 2 bases in the middle. The germline V gene has CDR1 SGHNT and CDR2 YENEEA. The CDR3 is made up of 11 amino acids. The CDR3 region has the DNA TGTGCCAGCAGCTTCAACAATGAGCAGTTCTTC. Protein sequence: CASSFNNEQFF.

This rearrangement joins TRBV6-5 to TRBJ2-5, with D perhaps TRBD2 (7 bases). CDR1 and CDR2 from the germline V gene are MNHEY and SVGAGI. The CDR3 consists of 15 residues. V was pared by 6 bases and J by 2 bases, with 16 bases between. This chain's CDR3 is CASSRGATLQETQYF. CDR3 nucleotide sequence: TGTGCCAGCAGCCGGGGGGCTACGCTACAAGAGACCCAGTACTTC.

The gene calls are TRBV20-1 and TRBJ1-4; D is perhaps TRBD1 (6 bases). This CDR3 spans 10 amino acids. Germline V gene sequence: CDR1 DFQATT, CDR2 SNEGSKA (reference sequence). Trimming removed 6 bases at V and 13 bases at J, with 12 bases between. CDR3 nucleotides: TGCAGTGCGGGACCCAGGGGACTGTTTTTT. It codes for CSAGPRGLFF.

The chain recombines TRBV3-1 (or the pseudogene TRBV3-2) with TRBJ2-2, with a weak D call TRBD2 (5 bases). CDR1 and CDR2 (germline): LGHDT, YNNKEL (reference sequence). The CDR3 runs to 17 residues. Trimming stripped 5 bases from V and 3 bases from J, with 19 bases between. Here the CDR3 DNA reads TGTGCCAGCAGCGGACTCGGCGGTCAGGTGGACACCGGGGAGCTGTTTTTT. Translating it yields CASSGLGGQVDTGELFF.

The V and J genes are TRBV18 and TRBJ2-7, with D possibly TRBD2 on 6 matching bases. Deletions cut 3 bases from V and 6 bases from J, with 15 bases between. The length of the CDR3 is 14 residues. CDR1 and CDR2 from the germline V gene are KGHSH and LQKENI. CDR3 region: CASSPSGTGSEQYF. CDR3 in DNA: TGTGCCAGCTCACCCTCAGGGACCGGGAGCGAGCAGTACTTC.

The chain links TRBV5-1 to TRBJ1-3; TRBD1 matches at 7 bases. CDR3 length: 16 amino acids. Germline loops: CDR1 SGHRS, CDR2 YFSETQ. The ends lost 4 bases at V and 0 bases at J; junction bases unmatched: 7. CDR3 bases: TGCGCCAGCAGCCCGATACAGGGGAGCTCTGGAAACACCATATATTTT. The encoded protein is CASSPIQGSSGNTIYF.

The rearrangement joins TRBV7-8 to TRBJ1-1, with D possibly TRBD1 on 6 matching bases. V lost 1 base, J lost 3 bases, and 12 bases lay in between. The germline CDR1 and CDR2 sequences are SGHVS and FQNEAQ. The CDR3 runs 15 residues. Here the CDR3 reads CASSLVATGYTEAFF. Here the CDR3 DNA reads TGTGCCAGCAGCTTAGTCGCGACAGGATACACTGAAGCTTTCTTT.

This clone was recorded once. The chain couples TRBV5-4 to TRBJ2-1; tentatively, D is TRBD1 (6 bases). Germline CDR1 and CDR2: SGHNT and YYREEE (reference sequence). The CDR3 is 14 amino acids. V lost 0 bases and J lost 6, with 10 bases in between. The DNA for the CDR3 is TGTGCCAGCAGCTTGGCAGGGGTTAGCAATGAGCAGTTCTTC. Its translation: CASSLAGVSNEQFF.

V gene TRBV3-1 (or the pseudogene TRBV3-2) combines with J gene TRBJ2-3, with 15 bases aligning to TRBD2. In germline, CDR1 is LGHDT, CDR2 YNNKEL (reference sequence). V gave up 1 base and J gave up 6 bases; unmatched junction bases: 2. This CDR3 region has 16 residues. In nucleotides, the CDR3 is TGTGCCAGCAGCCAAGTAGGGACTAGCGGGAGGGATACGCAGTATTTT. It codes for CASSQVGTSGRDTQYF.

The J gene is TRBJ2-7, the V gene TRBV4-1; D possibly corresponds to TRBD2 (5 bases). Germline CDR1 MGHRA, CDR2 YSYEKL. V was cut by 0 bases and J by 2 bases, with 8 bases left in between. CDR3 length: 14 residues. The CDR3 nucleotides read TGCGCCAGCAGCCAAGATGCGGGTGCCTACGAGCAGTACTTC. Encoded protein: CASSQDAGAYEQYF.